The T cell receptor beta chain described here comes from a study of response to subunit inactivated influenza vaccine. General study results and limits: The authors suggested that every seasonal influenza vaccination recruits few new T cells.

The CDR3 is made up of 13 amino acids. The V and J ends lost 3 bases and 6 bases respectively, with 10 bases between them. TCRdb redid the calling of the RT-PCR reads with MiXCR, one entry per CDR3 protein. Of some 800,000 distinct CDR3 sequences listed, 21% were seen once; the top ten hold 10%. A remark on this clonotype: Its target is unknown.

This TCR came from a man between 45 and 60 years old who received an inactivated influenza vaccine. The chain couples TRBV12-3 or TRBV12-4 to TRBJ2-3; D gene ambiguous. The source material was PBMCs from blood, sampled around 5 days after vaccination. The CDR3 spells CASSFATLDTQYF. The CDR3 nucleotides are TGTGCCAGCAGTTTCGCTACTCTCGATACGCAGTATTTT.